A selection of T cell receptor beta chains follows, all from one sample in a study of blood T cell repertoires in COVID-19. This table comes from immunoSEQ multiplex PCR, and its TCRdb copy is limited to in-frame clones, with some not included. The data show about 14,000 clones, roughly 82% seen once. Sequences were obtained from peripheral blood. The receptors were sampled from a woman in her forties or fifties with active or convalescent COVID-19. CDR3s include the opening cysteine and the closing phenylalanine or tryptophan. A D gene is named only where the DNA matches it firmly. Only part of the rows carry a size: once, few, many, or a class if the clone is expanded.

V	D	size	J	CDR3	DNA
TRBV24-1	TRBD2	-	TRBJ2-1	CATSDTSGLSSYNEQFF	TGTGCCACCAGTGATACTAGCGGTTTAAGCTCCTACAATGAGCAGTTCTTC
TRBV5-1	TRBD2	-	TRBJ2-3	CARKGREGQYTQYF	TGCGCCAGAAAGGGGCGGGAGGGCCAGTATACGCAGTATTTT
TRBV28	TRBD2	few	TRBJ2-1	CASSPGTSGRYNEQFF	TGTGCCAGCAGTCCGGGGACTAGCGGGAGGTACAATGAGCAGTTCTTC
TRBV6-5	-	once	TRBJ1-2	CASSRKGDYGYTF	TGTGCCAGCAGTCGCAAGGGAGACTATGGCTACACCTTC
TRBV21-1	-	-	TRBJ1-5	CASSKGTPDQPQHF	TGTGCCAGCAGCAAGGGGACACCAGATCAGCCCCAGCATTTT
TRBV3-1/TRBV3-2	TRBD2	-	TRBJ2-1	CASSHSAGGDEQFF	TGTGCCAGCAGCCACAGCGCGGGGGGAGATGAGCAGTTCTTC
TRBV3-1/TRBV3-2	-	few	TRBJ1-1	CASSQQGQTEAFF	TGTGCCAGCAGCCAACAGGGTCAGACTGAAGCTTTCTTT
TRBV28	TRBD2	-	TRBJ2-7	CASRGRGLAGGIIEQYF	TGTGCCAGCAGGGGAAGGGGACTAGCGGGAGGGATTATAGAGCAGTACTTC
TRBV7-9	-	-	TRBJ1-1	CASSFTGPTEAFF	TGTGCCAGCAGCTTTACAGGGCCCACTGAAGCTTTCTTT
TRBV4-1	-	-	TRBJ1-3	CASSQWSVSGNTIYF	TGCGCCAGCAGCCAGTGGTCAGTCTCTGGAAACACCATATATTTT
TRBV6-5	TRBD1	-	TRBJ1-3	CASRFRDREHF	TGTGCCAGCAGATTCCGGGACAGGGAACATTTT
TRBV2	TRBD2	-	TRBJ2-1	CASSLAGSPYNEQFF	TGTGCCAGCAGCCTAGCGGGATCGCCCTACAATGAGCAGTTCTTC
TRBV7-8	TRBD1	-	TRBJ1-2	CASSLRDSRYGYTF	TGTGCCAGCAGCCTGAGGGACAGCCGCTATGGCTACACCTTC
TRBV9	-	few	TRBJ2-2	CASSDRSRTDGELFF	TGTGCCAGCAGCGACCGTTCAAGGACAGACGGGGAGCTGTTTTTT
TRBV28	-	-	TRBJ1-2	CASSLNRVANYGYTF	TGTGCCAGCAGTCTCAACAGGGTAGCTAACTATGGCTACACCTTC
TRBV7-9	TRBD2	-	TRBJ2-3	CASSLAQWTRVPDTQYF	TGTGCCAGCAGCTTAGCGCAGTGGACTAGAGTCCCAGATACGCAGTATTTT
TRBV2	-	-	TRBJ2-2	CASSERGAYTGELFF	TGTGCCAGCAGTGAACGCGGGGCGTATACCGGGGAGCTGTTTTTT
TRBV12-5	TRBD1	-	TRBJ2-1	CASGLVVDRGKYNEQFF	TGTGCTAGTGGTTTGGTCGTGGACAGGGGGAAGTACAATGAGCAGTTCTTC
TRBV6-2/TRBV6-3	-	-	TRBJ2-1	CASSQQGPEQFF	TGTGCCAGCAGCCAACAGGGTCCTGAGCAGTTCTTC
TRBV20-1	-	-	TRBJ1-6	CSARTSDALHF	TGCAGTGCTAGAACCAGCGACGCCCTCCACTTT
TRBV4-2	-	-	TRBJ1-1	CASSQENTAEAFF	TGTGCCAGCAGCCAAGAAAATACAGCTGAAGCTTTCTTT
TRBV5-1	TRBD1	-	TRBJ1-2	CASSLMDRADGYTF	TGCGCCAGCAGCTTGATGGACAGGGCCGATGGCTACACCTTC
TRBV9	TRBD2	-	TRBJ2-3	CASSGSGVSTDTQYF	TGTGCCAGCAGCGGAAGCGGGGTAAGCACAGATACGCAGTATTTT
TRBV5-1	-	-	TRBJ1-4	CASSLRTGGEKLFF	TGCGCCAGCAGCTTGAGGACCGGGGGTGAAAAACTGTTTTTT
TRBV28	-	once	TRBJ2-1	CASSFNSGSPEQFF	TGTGCCAGCAGTTTCAACAGCGGTTCCCCAGAGCAGTTCTTC
TRBV2	TRBD1	-	TRBJ1-2	CASSGRDRGFYGYTF	TGTGCCAGCAGTGGCCGGGACAGGGGATTCTATGGCTACACCTTC
TRBV7-9	TRBD1	-	TRBJ2-5	CASRETGGQETQYF	TGTGCCAGCAGGGAAACAGGGGGTCAAGAGACCCAGTACTTC
TRBV19	TRBD1	-	TRBJ2-7	CASSIGTGKMFYEQYF	TGTGCCAGTAGTATCGGGACAGGGAAAATGTTCTACGAGCAGTACTTC
TRBV25-1	TRBD1	-	TRBJ1-2	CASSELGDRGLYGYTF	TGTGCCAGCAGTGAATTGGGGGACAGGGGTCTTTATGGCTACACCTTC
TRBV7-9	TRBD1	few	TRBJ1-6	CASSERGPSYNSPLHF	TGTGCCAGCAGCGAAAGGGGGCCCTCCTATAATTCACCCCTCCACTTT
TRBV9	TRBD2	-	TRBJ2-3	CASSPPSGATDTQYF	TGTGCCAGCAGCCCTCCCAGCGGGGCCACAGATACGCAGTATTTT
TRBV5-4	-	-	TRBJ2-1	CASSSPGLSARQYNEQFF	TGTGCCAGCAGCTCCCCCGGGTTAAGCGCCCGACAGTACAATGAGCAGTTCTTC
TRBV27	TRBD1	-	TRBJ1-4	CASSSGQESNEKLFF	TGTGCCAGCAGTTCCGGACAGGAGTCGAATGAAAAACTGTTTTTT
TRBV12-3/TRBV12-4	-	-	TRBJ1-6	CASSLSPSPLHF	TGTGCCAGCAGCCTAAGTCCTTCACCCCTCCACTTT
TRBV7-9	-	-	TRBJ2-7	CASSLGFRGRSYEQYF	TGTGCCAGCAGCTTAGGGTTCAGGGGAAGGTCCTACGAGCAGTACTTC
TRBV5-6	-	-	TRBJ2-7	CASSLVGGGPYEQYF	TGTGCCAGCAGCTTGGTGGGTGGAGGGCCCTACGAGCAGTACTTC
TRBV4-2	TRBD2	-	TRBJ2-3	CASSHSLAGGRDTQYF	TGTGCCAGCAGCCATTCGCTAGCGGGGGGAAGAGATACGCAGTATTTT
TRBV7-8	-	-	TRBJ1-6	CASSLSLTGSPLHF	TGTGCCAGCAGCTTAAGTCTTACAGGGTCACCCCTCCACTTT
TRBV7-8	TRBD2	-	TRBJ2-3	CASSLGLAGSTDTQYF	TGTGCCAGCAGCTTAGGGCTAGCGGGGTCCACAGATACGCAGTATTTT
TRBV5-6	TRBD1	-	TRBJ2-5	CASSDTGGEETQYF	TGTGCCAGCAGCGATACAGGGGGCGAAGAGACCCAGTACTTC
TRBV27	TRBD1	-	TRBJ1-2	CASRTGPNYGYTF	TGTGCCAGCAGGACAGGGCCCAACTATGGCTACACCTTC
TRBV6-5	-	once	TRBJ2-3	CASSDSPVTDTQYF	TGTGCCAGCAGTGACTCTCCGGTCACAGATACGCAGTATTTT
TRBV7-2	TRBD1	-	TRBJ1-6	CASSFGTGRSPLHF	TGTGCCAGCAGCTTCGGGACAGGGCGTTCACCCCTCCACTTT
TRBV23-1	-	few	TRBJ2-7	CASSQARGEQYF	TGCGCCAGCAGTCAGGCCAGAGGCGAGCAGTACTTC
TRBV24-1	TRBD2	-	TRBJ2-2	CATSDAGTSGGRDTGELFF	TGTGCCACCAGTGATGCCGGGACTAGCGGGGGGCGGGACACCGGGGAGCTGTTTTTT
TRBV7-9	-	few	TRBJ1-5	CASTIGADQPQHF	TGTGCCAGCACTATCGGAGCAGATCAGCCCCAGCATTTT
TRBV14	TRBD1	-	TRBJ1-6	CASREGQGGYSPLHF	TGTGCCAGCAGAGAAGGACAGGGGGGTTATTCACCCCTCCACTTT
TRBV10-1	-	-	TRBJ2-1	CASSESGAGTHNEQFF	TGCGCCAGCAGTGAGTCTGGGGCGGGAACCCACAATGAGCAGTTCTTC
TRBV29-1	TRBD1	-	TRBJ2-7	CSVEGLTGPPYEQYF	TGCAGCGTTGAGGGCTTGACAGGGCCCCCCTACGAGCAGTACTTC
TRBV12-3/TRBV12-4	-	-	TRBJ2-5	CASRGMLETQYF	TGTGCCAGCAGGGGCATGTTGGAGACCCAGTACTTC
TRBV12-3/TRBV12-4	-	-	TRBJ1-2	CASSGGRGYTF	TGTGCCAGCAGTGGCGGGAGGGGCTACACCTTC
TRBV10-3	-	-	TRBJ2-7	CAISESRGEQYF	TGTGCCATCAGTGAGTCGCGGGGCGAGCAGTACTTC
TRBV21-1	-	-	TRBJ1-5	CASSSWGQGAIRNQPQHF	-
TRBV2	-	-	TRBJ1-4	CASKTRPLIREKLFF	TGTGCCAGCAAGACTAGGCCCCTAATACGTGAAAAACTGTTTTTT
TRBV10-3	TRBD2	-	TRBJ2-1	CAISGTQRGGREQFF	TGTGCCATCAGCGGCACCCAGCGGGGGGGGAGGGAGCAGTTCTTC
TRBV18	TRBD1	-	TRBJ2-7	CASSPRTGGSYEQYF	TGTGCCAGCTCACCACGGACAGGGGGCTCCTACGAGCAGTACTTC
TRBV29-1	TRBD1	-	TRBJ2-5	CSVDRTGGRETQYF	TGCAGCGTTGATCGGACAGGGGGTAGAGAGACCCAGTACTTC
TRBV24-1	-	-	TRBJ2-5	CATSDLSETQYF	TGTGCCACCAGTGATTTGAGCGAGACCCAGTACTTC
TRBV28	-	-	TRBJ2-1	CASSLWTGSYNEQFF	TGTGCCAGCAGTTTATGGACAGGCTCCTACAATGAGCAGTTCTTC